The rows below give T cell receptor beta chains drawn from one sample of a study of OX40 agonist ivuxolimab in advanced cancers. TCRdb keeps only in-frame clones here, not all; method: immunoSEQ multiplex PCR. The sample lists around 80,000 clones; roughly 91% were seen once. The sample consisted of CD4+ or CD8+ T cells sorted from blood, taken in a trial of the OX40 agonist ivuxolimab. The receptors come from an adult with an advanced solid tumor such as melanoma, head and neck, liver or kidney cancer. CDR3s include the opening cysteine and the closing phenylalanine or tryptophan.

V	length	J	CDR3
TRBV28	12	TRBJ1-1	CASSSGQGIAFF
TRBV5-1	16	TRBJ1-5	CASSLEPQGMGQPQHF
TRBV6-5	14	TRBJ2-7	CASRPGQGNYEQYF
TRBV5-1	15	TRBJ2-3	CASSLVAGRTDTQYF
TRBV27	13	TRBJ1-2	CASSFNGNYGYTF
TRBV19	20	TRBJ2-1	CASSMVRTSGRQREGNEQFF
TRBV9	16	TRBJ2-2	CASSPLRIAQSGELFF
TRBV4-2	15	TRBJ1-4	CASSQDVDINEKLFF
TRBV19	14	TRBJ2-1	CASTSASGSNEQFF
TRBV28	14	TRBJ1-5	CASSLIIQNQPQHF
TRBV6-5	14	TRBJ1-5	CASNTRGSNQPQHF
TRBV5-4	16	TRBJ1-2	CASSSKGRGRTYGYTF
TRBV7-9	16	TRBJ2-2	CASSLGLAANTGELFF
TRBV27	14	TRBJ2-7	CASSLLPLSHEQYF
TRBV5-6	15	TRBJ1-5	CASSLGLRDGQPQHF
TRBV20-1	11	TRBJ1-2	CSFDRANGYTF
TRBV14	14	TRBJ2-7	CASSQSGGVYEQYF
TRBV7-8	14	TRBJ1-2	CASSPPGEGYGYTF
TRBV19	16	TRBJ1-5	CASSGLGTGGGQPQHF
TRBV19	13	TRBJ1-1	CASSFRENTEAFF
TRBV28	15	TRBJ1-1	CASSPGRALNTEAFF
TRBV4-1	15	TRBJ2-5	CASSQRFSVQETQYF
TRBV6-5	13	TRBJ2-5	CASSYSGAQTQYF
TRBV2	14	TRBJ2-5	CASSLQGAGETQYF
TRBV27	15	TRBJ2-3	CASSPGQGFTDTQYF
TRBV15	12	TRBJ1-1	CATRSSGTEAFF
TRBV4-3	17	TRBJ2-2	CASSQQAGTANTGELFF
TRBV18	13	TRBJ2-3	CASSTGVTDTQYF